This TCR beta chain stems from a study of cytomegalovirus exposure and HLA in healthy donors. Germline CDR1 and CDR2: SGHDT and YYEEEE. The V gene lost 0 bases and the J gene lost 4 bases, with 10 bases spanning the gap. The CDR3 is 15 amino acids. The PCR made use of 60 Vbeta and 13 Jbeta primers. The repertoire was sequenced with immunoSEQ multiplex PCR; TCRdb's copy has only in-frame clones and lacks some. The table records 80,000 or so clones, approximately 61% of them present only once. This chain connects TRBV5-6 to TRBJ1-4; no definite D call. The sequence was collected from a woman aged 45-60 years in good health and CMV-seropositive. The sequenced material came from PBMCs. As DNA, the CDR3 is TGTGCCAGCAGCTTGGATGCGGTGTTTAATGAAAAACTGTTTTTT. It codes for CASSLDAVFNEKLFF.